Shown below are 5 T cell receptor beta chains from a single sample sequenced in a study of blood T cell repertoires in COVID-19. Profiled with immunoSEQ multiplex PCR; TCRdb holds only in-frame clones, not every one. Of about 250,000 clones listed, about 90% are singletons. The sequencing sample was made of peripheral blood. The receptors were sampled from a young man with COVID-19, enrolled during active disease.

The V call is TRBV25-1, the J call TRBJ1-6; the D gene is possibly TRBD1 (5 bases). Trimming removed 5 bases at V and 2 bases at J, with 16 bases between. The length of the CDR3 is 17 residues. Germline CDR1 reads MGHDK; CDR2 reads SYGVNS. The DNA of the CDR3 is TGTGCCAGCAGTATGGGGGGGGGACTGACCTATAATTCACCCCTCCACTTT. This gives the protein CASSMGGGLTYNSPLHF.

This chain connects TRBV19 to TRBJ1-2; 9 nucleotides line up with TRBD1. The CDR3 runs to 19 residues. Germline V gene data show CDR1 as LNHDA and CDR2 as SQIVND (reference sequence). The V segment lost 11 bases and the J segment 8 bases; nucleotides outside the gene matches: 30. The CDR3 DNA reads TGTGCCCCAGTAGAATTCCCCGGGACAGGGCTCATCTCCTTGGGGGGCTACACCTTC. Its translation: CAPVEFPGTGLISLGGYTF.

CDR3 sequence reads: CASSPPLYPTANYGYTF. In nucleotides, the CDR3 is TGTGCCAGCAGCCCTCCTCTATACCCAACTGCTAACTATGGCTACACCTTC. The rearrangement uses TRBV4-2 and TRBJ1-2; D unresolved. V lost 4 bases and J 0 bases, leaving 18 bases between the germline ends. CDR1 and CDR2 from the germline V gene are LGHNA and YNFKEQ. CDR3 length: 17 residues.

J is TRBJ1-5 and V is TRBV19; no definite D call. V lost 6 bases, J lost 6 bases, and 9 bases lay in between. Germline V lookup: CDR1 LNHDA, CDR2 SQIVND (reference sequence). The CDR3 covers 12 residues. CDR3 residues: CASRLLSQPQHF. CDR3 nucleotides: TGTGCCAGTAGGCTCCTCAGTCAGCCCCAGCATTTT.

This clone showed up just a few times. CDR3 coding DNA: TGTGCCAGCAGCTTAGCTGCGGGACCCTATAATTCACCCCTCCACTTT. It encodes CASSLAAGPYNSPLHF. The V call is TRBV7-9, the J call TRBJ1-6; maybe TRBD1 (5 bases). Germline V gene lookup returns CDR1 SEHNR and CDR2 FQNEAQ (reference sequence). The length of the CDR3 is 16 residues. The V end was cut by 0 bases, the J end by 2 bases, with 8 bases between.